This T cell receptor (beta chain) was captured by sequencing in a study of shared clonotypes between healthy human individuals. As to this clone: This specimen includes other DNA sequences encoding the same CDR3.

The germline gives CDR1 MDHEN, CDR2 SYDVKM. The CDR3 extends over 15 amino acids. Losses at the gene ends were 6 bases for V and 2 bases for J; bases not matched to a gene: 8. Here immunoSEQ multiplex PCR was the method, and the copy in TCRdb shows in-frame clones only, minus some. The data contain about 1.5 million clones, around 98% of them singletons. The chain combines TRBV28 with TRBJ1-2; 8 bases map to TRBD1. The TCR originated in a man aged 30 to 45 in good health. The specimen sequenced was naive CD4+ T cells sorted from blood. Sample subset: CD45RA+ positively selected. In DNA, the CDR3 is TGTGCCAGCAGCTTAGGACAGGGAGGAAACTATGGCTACACCTTC. It encodes CASSLGQGGNYGYTF.